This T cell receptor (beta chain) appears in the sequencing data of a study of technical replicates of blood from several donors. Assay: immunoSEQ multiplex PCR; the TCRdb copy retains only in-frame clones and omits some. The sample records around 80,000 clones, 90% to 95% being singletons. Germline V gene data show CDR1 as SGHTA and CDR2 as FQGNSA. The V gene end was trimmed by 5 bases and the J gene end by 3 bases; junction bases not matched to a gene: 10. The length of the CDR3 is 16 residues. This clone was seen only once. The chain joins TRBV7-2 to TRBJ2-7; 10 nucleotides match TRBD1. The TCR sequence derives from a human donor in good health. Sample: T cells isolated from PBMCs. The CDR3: CASSPASGQGIYEQYF. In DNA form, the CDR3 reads TGTGCCAGCAGCCCTGCCTCGGGACAGGGGATCTACGAGCAGTACTTC.